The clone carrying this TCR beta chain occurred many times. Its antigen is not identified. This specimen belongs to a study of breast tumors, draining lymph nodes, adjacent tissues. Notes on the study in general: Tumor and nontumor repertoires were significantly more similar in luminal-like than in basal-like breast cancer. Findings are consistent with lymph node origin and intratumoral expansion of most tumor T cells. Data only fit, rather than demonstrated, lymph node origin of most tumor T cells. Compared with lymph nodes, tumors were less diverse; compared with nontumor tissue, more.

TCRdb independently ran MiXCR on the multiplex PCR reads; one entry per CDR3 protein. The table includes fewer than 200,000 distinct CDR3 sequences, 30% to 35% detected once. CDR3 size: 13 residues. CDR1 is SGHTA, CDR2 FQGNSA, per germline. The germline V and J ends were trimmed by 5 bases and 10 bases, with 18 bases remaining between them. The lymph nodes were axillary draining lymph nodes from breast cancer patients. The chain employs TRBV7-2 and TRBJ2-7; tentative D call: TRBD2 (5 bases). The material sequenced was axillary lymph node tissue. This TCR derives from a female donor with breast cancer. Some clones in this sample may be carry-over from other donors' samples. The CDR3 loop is CASSPQDLGAQYF. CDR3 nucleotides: TGTGCCAGCAGCCCCCAGGACTTGGGAGCCCAGTACTTC. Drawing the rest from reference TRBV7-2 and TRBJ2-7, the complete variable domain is GAGVSQSPSNKVTEKGKDVELRCDPISGHTALYWYRQSLGQGLEFLIYFQGNSAPDKSGLPSDRFSAERTGGSVSTLTIQRTQQEDSAVYLCASSPQDLGAQYFGPGTRLTVT.